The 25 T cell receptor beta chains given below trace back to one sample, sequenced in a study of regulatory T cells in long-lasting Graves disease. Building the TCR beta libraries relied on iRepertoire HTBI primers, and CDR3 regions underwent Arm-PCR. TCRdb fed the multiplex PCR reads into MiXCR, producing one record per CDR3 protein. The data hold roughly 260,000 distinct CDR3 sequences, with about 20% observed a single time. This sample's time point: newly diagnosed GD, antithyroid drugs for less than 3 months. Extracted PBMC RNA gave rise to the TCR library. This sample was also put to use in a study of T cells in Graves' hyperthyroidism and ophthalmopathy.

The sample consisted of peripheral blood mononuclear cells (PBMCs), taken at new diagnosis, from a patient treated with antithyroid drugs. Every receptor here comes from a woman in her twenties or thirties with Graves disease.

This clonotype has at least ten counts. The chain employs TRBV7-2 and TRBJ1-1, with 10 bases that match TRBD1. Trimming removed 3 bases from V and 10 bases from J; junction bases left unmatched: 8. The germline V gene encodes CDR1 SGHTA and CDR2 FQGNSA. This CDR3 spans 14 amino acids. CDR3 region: CASSLVGQGGVAFF. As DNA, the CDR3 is TGTGCCAGCAGCTTGGTAGGACAGGGGGGAGTAGCTTTCTTT.

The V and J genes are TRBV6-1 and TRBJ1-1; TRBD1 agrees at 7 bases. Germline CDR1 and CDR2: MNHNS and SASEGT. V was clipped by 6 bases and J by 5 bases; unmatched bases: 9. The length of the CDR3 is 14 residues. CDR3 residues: CASSRTGTFTEAFF. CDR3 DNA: TGTGCCAGCAGCCGGACAGGAACCTTTACTGAAGCTTTCTTT.

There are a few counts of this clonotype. CDR3 amino acids: CSARSEDRGLGNTIYF. CDR3 nucleotide sequence: TGCAGTGCTAGATCGGAAGACAGGGGGCTTGGAAACACCATATATTTT. This chain connects TRBV20-1 to TRBJ1-3; TRBD1 aligns across 10 bases. Germline CDR1 DFQATT, CDR2 SNEGSKA (reference sequence). The CDR3 covers 16 residues. J lost 3 bases, V lost 2 bases, and 7 bases had no gene match.

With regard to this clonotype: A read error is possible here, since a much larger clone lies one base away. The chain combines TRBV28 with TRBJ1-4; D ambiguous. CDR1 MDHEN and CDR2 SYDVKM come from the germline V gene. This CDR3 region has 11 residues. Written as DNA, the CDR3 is TGTGCCAGCCGAACTAATGAAACACTGTTTTTT. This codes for CASRTNETLFF. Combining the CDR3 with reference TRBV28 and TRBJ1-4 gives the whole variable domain DVKVTQSSRYLVKRTGEKVFLECVQDMDHENMFWYRQDPGLGLRLIYFSYDVKMKEKGDIPEGYSVSREKKERFSLILESASTNQTSMYLCASRTNETLFFGSGTQLSVL.

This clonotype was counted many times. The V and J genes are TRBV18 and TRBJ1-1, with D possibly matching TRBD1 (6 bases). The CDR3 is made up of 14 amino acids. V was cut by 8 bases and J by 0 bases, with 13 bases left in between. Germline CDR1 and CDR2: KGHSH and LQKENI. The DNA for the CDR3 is TGTGCCAGCAGCCCTGGACAGATGAACACTGAAGCTTTCTTT. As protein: CASSPGQMNTEAFF. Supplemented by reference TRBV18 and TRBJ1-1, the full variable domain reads NAGVMQNPRHLVRRRGQEARLRCSPMKGHSHVYWYRQLPEEGLKFMVYLQKENIIDESGMPKERFSAEFPKEGPSILRIQQVVRGDSAAYFCASSPGQMNTEAFFGQGTRLTVV.

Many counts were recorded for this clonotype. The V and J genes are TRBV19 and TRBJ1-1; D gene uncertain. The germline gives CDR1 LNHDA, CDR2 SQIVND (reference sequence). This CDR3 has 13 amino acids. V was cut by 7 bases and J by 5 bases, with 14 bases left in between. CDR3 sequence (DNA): TGTGCCAGTACAGTTAGGTACCGGACTGAAGCTTTCTTT. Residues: CASTVRYRTEAFF.

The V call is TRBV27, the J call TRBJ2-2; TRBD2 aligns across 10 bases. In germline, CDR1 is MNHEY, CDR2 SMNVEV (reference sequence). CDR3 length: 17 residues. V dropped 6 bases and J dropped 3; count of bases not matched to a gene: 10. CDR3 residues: CASSLKASGGYTGELFF. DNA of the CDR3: TGTGCCAGCAGCCTTAAGGCTAGCGGGGGTTACACCGGGGAGCTGTTTTTT.

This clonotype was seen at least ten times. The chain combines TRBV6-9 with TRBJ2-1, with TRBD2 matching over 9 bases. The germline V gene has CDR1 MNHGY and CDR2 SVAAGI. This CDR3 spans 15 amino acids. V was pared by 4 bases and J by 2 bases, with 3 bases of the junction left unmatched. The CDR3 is CASSFLAGAYNEQFF. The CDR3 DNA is TGTGCCAGCAGTTTCTTAGCGGGGGCCTACAATGAGCAGTTCTTC.

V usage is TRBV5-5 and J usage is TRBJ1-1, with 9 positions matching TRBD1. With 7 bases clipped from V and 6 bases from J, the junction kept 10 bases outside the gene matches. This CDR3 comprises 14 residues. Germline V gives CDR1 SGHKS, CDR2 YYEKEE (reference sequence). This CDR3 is CASSPDRGSAEAFF. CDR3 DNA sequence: TGTGCCAGCTCGCCAGACAGGGGGAGCGCTGAAGCTTTCTTT.

The CDR3 protein is CASSPKALSGANVLTF. The CDR3 nucleotides are TGTGCCAGCAGCCCGAAGGCGCTCTCTGGGGCCAACGTCCTGACTTTC. The chain couples TRBV14 to TRBJ2-6; D not certain. CDR1 and CDR2 from the germline V gene are SGHDN and FVKESK. CDR3 length: 16 amino acids. The V gene lost 4 bases and the J gene lost 0 bases, with 10 bases spanning the gap.

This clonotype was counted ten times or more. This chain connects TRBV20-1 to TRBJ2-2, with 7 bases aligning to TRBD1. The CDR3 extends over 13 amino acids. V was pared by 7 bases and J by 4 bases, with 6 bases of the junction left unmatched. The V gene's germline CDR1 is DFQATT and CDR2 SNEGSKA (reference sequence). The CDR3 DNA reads TGCAGTGTTAATAGGGGGCCCACCGGGGAGCTGTTTTTT. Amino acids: CSVNRGPTGELFF.

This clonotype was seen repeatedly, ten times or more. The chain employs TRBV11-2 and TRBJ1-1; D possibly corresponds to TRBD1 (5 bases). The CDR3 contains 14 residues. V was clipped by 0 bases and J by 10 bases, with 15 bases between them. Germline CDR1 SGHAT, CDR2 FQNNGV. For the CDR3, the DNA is TGTGCCAGCAGCTTAGATGGGGGGTTCTCTGGAGCTTTCTTT. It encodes CASSLDGGFSGAFF.

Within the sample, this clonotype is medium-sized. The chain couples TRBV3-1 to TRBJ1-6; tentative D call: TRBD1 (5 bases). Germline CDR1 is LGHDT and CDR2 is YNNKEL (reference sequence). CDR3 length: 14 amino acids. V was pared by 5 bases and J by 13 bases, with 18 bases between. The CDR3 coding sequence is TGTGCCAGCAGCGAGGGACCTGGAACTTCGCCCCTCCACTTT. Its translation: CASSEGPGTSPLHF.

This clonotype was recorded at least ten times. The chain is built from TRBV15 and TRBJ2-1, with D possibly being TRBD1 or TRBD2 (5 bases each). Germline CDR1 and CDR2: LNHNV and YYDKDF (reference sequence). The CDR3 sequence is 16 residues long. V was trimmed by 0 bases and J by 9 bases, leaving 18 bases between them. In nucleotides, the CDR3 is TGTGCCACCAGCAGAGATCCCGCCCGCCGGGACCTTGAGCAGTTCTTC. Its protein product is CATSRDPARRDLEQFF.

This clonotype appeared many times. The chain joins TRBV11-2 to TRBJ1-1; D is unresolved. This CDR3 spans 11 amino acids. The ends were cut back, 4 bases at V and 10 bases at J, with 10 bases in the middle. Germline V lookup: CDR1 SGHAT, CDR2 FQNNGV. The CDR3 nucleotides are TGTGCCAGCAGCTCCTCGAGAGGAGCTTTCTTT. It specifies CASSSSRGAFF.

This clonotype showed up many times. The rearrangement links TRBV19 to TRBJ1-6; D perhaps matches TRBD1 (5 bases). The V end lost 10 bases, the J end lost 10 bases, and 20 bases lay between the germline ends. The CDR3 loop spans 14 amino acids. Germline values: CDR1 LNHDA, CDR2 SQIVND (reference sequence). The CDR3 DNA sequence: TGTGCCACCCACAGAGGGACGGATGTATCACCCCTCCACTTT. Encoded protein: CATHRGTDVSPLHF.

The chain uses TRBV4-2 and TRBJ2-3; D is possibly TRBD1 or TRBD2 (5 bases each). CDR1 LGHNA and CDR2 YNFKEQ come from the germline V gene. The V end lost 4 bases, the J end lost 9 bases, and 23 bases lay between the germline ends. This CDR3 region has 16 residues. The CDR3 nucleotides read TGTGCCAGCAGCCGAGATGGGGCAGGGACCAGGTGGACGCAGTATTTT. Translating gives CASSRDGAGTRWTQYF.

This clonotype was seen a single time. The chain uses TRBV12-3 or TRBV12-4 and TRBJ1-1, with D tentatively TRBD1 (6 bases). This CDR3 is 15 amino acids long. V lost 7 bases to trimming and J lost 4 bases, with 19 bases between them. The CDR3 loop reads CASTQRARGGTEAFF. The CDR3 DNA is TGTGCCAGCACCCAACGGGCAAGGGGGGGCACTGAAGCTTTCTTT.

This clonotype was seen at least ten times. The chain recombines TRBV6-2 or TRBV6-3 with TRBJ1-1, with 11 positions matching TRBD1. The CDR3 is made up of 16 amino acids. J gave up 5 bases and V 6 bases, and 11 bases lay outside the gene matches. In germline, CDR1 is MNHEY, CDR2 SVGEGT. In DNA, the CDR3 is TGTGCCAGCAGAAAGTACACCGGGACAGGGGGGACTGAAGCTTTCTTT. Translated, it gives CASRKYTGTGGTEAFF.

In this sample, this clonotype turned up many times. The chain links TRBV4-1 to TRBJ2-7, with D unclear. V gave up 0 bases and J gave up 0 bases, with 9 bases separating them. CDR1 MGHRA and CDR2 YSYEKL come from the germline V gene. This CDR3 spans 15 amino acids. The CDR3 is CASSQDLVVSYEQYF. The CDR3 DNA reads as TGCGCCAGCAGCCAAGATCTGGTAGTCTCCTACGAGCAGTACTTC.

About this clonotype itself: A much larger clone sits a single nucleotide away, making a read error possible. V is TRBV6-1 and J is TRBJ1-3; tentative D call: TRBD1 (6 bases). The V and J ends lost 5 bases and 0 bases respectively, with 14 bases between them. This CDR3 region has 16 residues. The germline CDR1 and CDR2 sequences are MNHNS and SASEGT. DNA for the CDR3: TGTGCCAGCAGTAGAACACAGGGCTACTCTGGAAACACCATATATTTT. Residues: CASSRTQGYSGNTIYF.

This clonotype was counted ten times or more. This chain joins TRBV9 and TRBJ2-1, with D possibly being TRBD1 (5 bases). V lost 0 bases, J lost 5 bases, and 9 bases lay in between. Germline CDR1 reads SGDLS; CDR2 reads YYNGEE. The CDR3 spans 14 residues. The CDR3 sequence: CASSVDAGNNEQFF. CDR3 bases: TGTGCCAGCAGCGTAGATGCAGGGAACAATGAGCAGTTCTTC. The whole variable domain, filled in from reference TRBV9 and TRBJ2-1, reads DSGVTQTPKHLITATGQRVTLRCSPRSGDLSVYWYQQSLDQGLQFLIQYYNGEERAKGNILERFSAQQFPDLHSELNLSSLELGDSALYFCASSVDAGNNEQFFGPGTRLTVL.

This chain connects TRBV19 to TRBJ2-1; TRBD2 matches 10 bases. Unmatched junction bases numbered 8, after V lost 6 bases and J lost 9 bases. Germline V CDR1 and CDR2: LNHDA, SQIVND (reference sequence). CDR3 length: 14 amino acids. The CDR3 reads CASSPRLAGAEQFF. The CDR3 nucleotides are TGTGCCAGTAGCCCTAGGCTAGCGGGAGCTGAGCAGTTCTTC.

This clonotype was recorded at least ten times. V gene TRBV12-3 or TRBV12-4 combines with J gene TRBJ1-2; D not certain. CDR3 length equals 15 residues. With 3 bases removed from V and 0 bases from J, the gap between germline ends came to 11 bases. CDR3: CASSLGGLTNYGYTF. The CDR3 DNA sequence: TGTGCCAGCAGTTTGGGCGGACTGACTAACTATGGCTACACCTTC.

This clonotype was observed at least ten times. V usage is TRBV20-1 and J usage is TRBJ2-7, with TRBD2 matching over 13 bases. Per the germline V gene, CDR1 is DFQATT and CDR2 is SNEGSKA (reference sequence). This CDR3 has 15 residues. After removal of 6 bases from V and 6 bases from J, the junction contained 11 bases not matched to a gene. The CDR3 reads CSAERVLAGGREQYF. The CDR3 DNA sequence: TGCAGTGCGGAAAGAGTACTAGCGGGGGGGCGCGAGCAGTACTTC.